The 31 T cell receptor beta chains below all came from one sample that was sequenced in a study of blood T cells in healthy people across ages. It was with a sample-barcoded 5' primer and a J-beta primer mix that a second PCR of about 7 to 12 cycles was run. In TCRdb, the 5' RACE reads were re-called with MiXCR into one record per CDR3 protein. In the table there are about 1.4 million distinct CDR3 sequences, almost 60% of which are singletons. The sample consisted of blood. These receptors were collected from a man between 18 and 29 years old in good health.

This sequence joins TRBV20-1 and TRBJ2-2; a possible D gene is TRBD1 (6 bases). V was clipped by 0 bases and J by 7 bases, with 12 bases between them. This CDR3 contains 14 residues. Per the germline V gene, CDR1 is DFQATT and CDR2 is SNEGSKA (reference sequence). The CDR3 sequence: CSARDTTGDGELFF. As DNA, the CDR3 is TGCAGTGCTAGAGATACGACAGGCGACGGGGAGCTGTTTTTT.

This chain joins TRBV20-1 and TRBJ2-5; D not certain. This CDR3 spans 12 amino acids. Germline lookup yields CDR1 DFQATT and CDR2 SNEGSKA (reference sequence). CDR3 in DNA: TGCAGCAACGATATCCCAGGAGAGACCCAGTACTTC. It is translated as CSNDIPGETQYF.

V is TRBV4-1 and J is TRBJ2-1; no clear D. CDR1 and CDR2 from the germline V gene are MGHRA and YSYEKL. The V end lost 5 bases, the J end lost 0 bases, and 23 bases lay between the germline ends. There are 19 residues in the CDR3. The CDR3 region is CASSKRAYEIFSSYNEQFF. For the CDR3, the DNA is TGCGCCAGCAGCAAAAGGGCTTATGAAATTTTTAGCTCCTACAATGAGCAGTTCTTC.

The V gene is TRBV25-1, the J gene TRBJ2-5; D uncertain. Per the germline V gene, CDR1 is MGHDK and CDR2 is SYGVNS. Trimming cost V 3 bases and J 5 bases, with 13 bases left between them. This CDR3 contains 14 residues. The CDR3 here is CASSDRPGRETQYF. CDR3 in DNA: TGTGCCAGCAGTGACAGACCGGGCCGGGAGACCCAGTACTTC.

The genes are TRBV20-1 and TRBJ2-1, with D perhaps matching TRBD1 (6 bases). Trimming stripped 6 bases from V and 7 bases from J, with 16 bases between. Looked up from germline, CDR1 is DFQATT and CDR2 is SNEGSKA (reference sequence). This CDR3 is built from 13 residues. As DNA, the CDR3 is TGCAGTGCCAGGGGAATAGCTTGGAATGAGCAGTTCTTC. It encodes CSARGIAWNEQFF.

This chain links TRBV7-9 with TRBJ1-4, with a tentative D call TRBD1 (5 bases). With 2 bases removed from V and 4 bases from J, the gap between germline ends came to 11 bases. The CDR3 loop spans 15 amino acids. Germline CDR1 is SEHNR and CDR2 is FQNEAQ (reference sequence). CDR3 residues: CASSLQGALNEKLFF. For the CDR3, the DNA is TGTGCCAGCAGCTTACAAGGGGCCCTTAATGAAAAACTGTTTTTT.

The rearrangement uses TRBV7-8 and TRBJ2-7; possibly TRBD1 for D (6 bases). With 2 bases removed from V and 2 bases from J, the gap between germline ends came to 10 bases. The CDR3 is 14 residues long. Per germline, CDR1 SGHVS and CDR2 FQNEAQ. The DNA of the CDR3 is TGTGCCAGCAGCTTAACGGACAGCACCTACGAGCAGTACTTC. Protein: CASSLTDSTYEQYF.

This clonotype has at least ten counts. The chain has TRBV29-1 and TRBJ2-7; D may be TRBD1 (5 bases). Trimming removed 4 bases at V and 4 bases at J, with 11 bases between. CDR1 and CDR2 (germline): SQVTM, ANQGSEA. CDR3 length equals 12 residues. CDR3 DNA sequence: TGCAGCGTTGGGCAGGGTCGATACGAGCAGTACTTC. Residues: CSVGQGRYEQYF.

The chain couples TRBV2 to TRBJ2-5, with D unclear. Deletions cut 7 bases from V and 2 bases from J, with 11 bases between. Germline CDR1 and CDR2: SNHLY and FYNNEI. The CDR3 loop spans 13 amino acids. CDR3 DNA sequence: TGTGCCAGCATGACCCAAATACAAGAGACCCAGTACTTC. The encoded protein is CASMTQIQETQYF.

On this clonotype: The CDR3 ends on some other residue instead of the conserved phenylalanine or tryptophan, so this is likely a read error. The rearrangement links TRBV27 to TRBJ2-3; 9 bases match TRBD2. V trimming: 0 bases; J trimming: 8 bases; junction bases outside the gene matches: 3. Germline V gives CDR1 MNHEY, CDR2 SMNVEV (reference sequence). The CDR3 runs to 14 residues. CDR3 DNA: TGTGCCAGCAGTTTATCCCCTAGCGGGACTACGCAGTATATT. Its protein product is CASSLSPSGTTQYI.

This clonotype was detected only once. The chain combines TRBV4-1 with TRBJ2-7; the D gene is possibly TRBD2 (5 bases). Trimming pared 1 base from V and 6 bases from J, leaving 10 bases between. The CDR3 is made up of 13 amino acids. Per germline, CDR1 MGHRA and CDR2 YSYEKL. The CDR3 reads CASSQVGSSEQYF. CDR3 bases: TGCGCCAGCAGCCAAGTTGGGAGTAGCGAGCAGTACTTC.

This rearrangement joins TRBV21-1 to TRBJ2-7. TRBV21-1 is deemed a pseudogene. The CDR3 has 16 amino acids. The CDR3 DNA sequence: TGTGCCAGCAGCGCTCCAGTCGAGACACCAGACTACGAGCAGTACTTC. Residues: CASSAPVETPDYEQYF.

The V call is TRBV7-6, the J call TRBJ2-1; no reliable D call. The CDR3 is 13 residues long. The germline V and J ends were trimmed by 5 bases and 9 bases, with 14 bases remaining between them. From germline, CDR1 is SGHVS and CDR2 FNYEAQ. CDR3 in DNA: TGTGCCAGCAGCCCTCTCCGATCTGCTGAGCAGTTCTTC. Its protein product is CASSPLRSAEQFF.

Points on this clonotype: Its ends do not fully match the called genes, so a read error is possible. This chain joins TRBV24-1 and TRBJ1-2; D is unresolved. This CDR3 contains 14 residues. In germline, CDR1 is KGHDR, CDR2 SFDVKD. CDR3 residues: CATSDLQVGYDYTF. The CDR3 coding sequence is TGTGCCACCAGTGATTTGCAAGTAGGCTATGACTACACCTTC.

This clonotype was seen only a few times. This rearrangement joins TRBV20-1 to TRBJ1-1, with D possibly matching TRBD1 (5 bases). CDR1 is DFQATT and CDR2 is SNEGSKA in the germline V gene (reference sequence). The CDR3 consists of 14 residues. Trimming shortened V by 3 bases and J by 4 bases, and 15 bases separated the two germline ends. CDR3 protein: CSARVRERITEAFF. The DNA for the CDR3 is TGCAGTGCTAGGGTCAGGGAACGGATCACTGAAGCTTTCTTT.

This clonotype was found a few times. This chain links TRBV4-3 with TRBJ2-7; possible D gene TRBD1, 8 bases. This CDR3 region has 16 residues. The germline V gene encodes CDR1 LGHNA and CDR2 YSLEER. Trimming pared 4 bases from V and 3 bases from J, leaving 19 bases between. CDR3 sequence reads: CASSPTSDREGYEQYF. The CDR3, as DNA: TGCGCCAGCAGCCCAACGTCGGACAGGGAGGGCTACGAGCAGTACTTC.

The chain uses TRBV29-1 and TRBJ1-1; D is ambiguous. The CDR3 has 12 residues. Germline CDR1 SQVTM, CDR2 ANQGSEA. Trimming cost V 8 bases and J 8 bases, with 18 bases left between them. The DNA of the CDR3 is TGCAGCTCATCCAATGGAGACTTAGAAGCTTTCTTT. Translating gives CSSSNGDLEAFF. Full variable domain (missing parts from reference TRBV29-1 and TRBJ1-1): SAVISQKPSRDICQRGTSLTIQCQVDSQVTMMFWYRQQPGQSLTLIATANQGSEATYESGFVIDKFPISRPNLTFSTLTVSNMSPEDSSIYLCSSSNGDLEAFFGQGTRLTVV.

The chain employs TRBV11-2 and TRBJ2-7; a possible D gene is TRBD1 (6 bases). Trimming cost V 5 bases and J 3 bases, with 14 bases left between them. Germline V gene data show CDR1 as SGHAT and CDR2 as FQNNGV. The CDR3 length is 14 residues. The CDR3 region is CASSQGMLVYEQYF. CDR3 nucleotide sequence: TGTGCCAGCAGCCAGGGGATGCTCGTCTACGAGCAGTACTTC.

The V and J genes are TRBV6-5 and TRBJ1-2; D is uncertain. V lost 6 bases and J lost 8, with 22 bases in between. Germline V gives CDR1 MNHEY, CDR2 SVGAGI. The CDR3 has 15 amino acids. The CDR3 here is CASRKRLKELWGYTF. The CDR3 DNA reads TGTGCCAGCAGAAAGCGGTTGAAAGAACTATGGGGCTACACCTTC.

The genes are TRBV30 and TRBJ2-7, with 8 bases that match TRBD1. CDR1 is GTSNPN, CDR2 SVGIG, per germline (reference sequence). CDR3 length: 15 residues. Trimming took 1 base from V and 6 from J; bases not matched to a gene: 11. Here the CDR3 reads CAWSEYGTGISEQYF. The CDR3, as DNA: TGTGCCTGGAGTGAATACGGGACAGGAATCTCCGAGCAGTACTTC.

This chain links TRBV27 with TRBJ1-5; D gene uncertain. Between the trimmed V and J ends, which lost 5 bases and 2 bases, there was a span of 10 bases. The CDR3 length is 14 residues. CDR1 and CDR2 from the germline V gene are MNHEY and SMNVEV (reference sequence). The CDR3 DNA sequence: TGTGCCAGCAGTCCGAGGTTTGGCAATCAGCCCCAGCATTTT. Its translation is CASSPRFGNQPQHF.

This chain joins TRBV25-1 and TRBJ2-1, with D tentatively TRBD2 (6 bases). Between the trimmed V and J ends, which lost 4 bases and 9 bases, there was a span of 13 bases. The CDR3 is made up of 13 amino acids. From germline, CDR1 is MGHDK and CDR2 SYGVNS. CDR3 coding DNA: TGTGCCAGCAGTGCCCGGACTATAAGTGAGCAGTTCTTC. Translated: CASSARTISEQFF.

J is TRBJ2-5 and V is TRBV20-1, with D possibly being TRBD1 or TRBD2 (5 bases each). Trimming left V 5 bases short and J 0 bases short, with 16 bases between. The CDR3 spans 15 residues. The germline V gene encodes CDR1 DFQATT and CDR2 SNEGSKA (reference sequence). This CDR3 is CSAYPKGRHQETQYF. The CDR3 DNA reads TGCAGTGCTTACCCTAAGGGACGGCACCAAGAGACCCAGTACTTC.

The J gene is TRBJ2-3, the V gene TRBV3-1, with 9 bases fitting TRBD2. After removal of 2 bases from V and 4 bases from J, the junction contained 4 bases not matched to a gene. Germline lookup yields CDR1 LGHDT and CDR2 YNNKEL (reference sequence). The CDR3 extends over 15 amino acids. The CDR3 is CASSQQRGAADTQYF. The DNA of the CDR3 is TGTGCCAGCAGCCAACAGCGGGGGGCCGCAGATACGCAGTATTTT.

V is TRBV15 and J is TRBJ2-5, with 13 bases identical to TRBD2. The CDR3 is made up of 15 amino acids. The ends lost 8 bases at V and 2 bases at J; junction bases unmatched: 5. CDR1 and CDR2 (germline): LNHNV, YYDKDF (reference sequence). CDR3 region: CATGRLAGGQETQYF. CDR3 in DNA: TGTGCCACCGGGAGACTAGCGGGGGGACAAGAGACCCAGTACTTC.

This clonotype has just a few counts. The gene calls are TRBV7-9 and TRBJ2-7; a possible D gene is TRBD1 (6 bases). The CDR3 is 13 amino acids. CDR1 is SEHNR, CDR2 FQNEAQ, per germline (reference sequence). V dropped 1 base and J dropped 6 bases, with 10 bases sitting between them. CDR3 sequence (DNA): TGTGCCAGCAGCTTAGGGACAGCCTCCGAGCAGTACTTC. It yields the protein CASSLGTASEQYF.

The count of this clonotype is one. The chain employs TRBV6-5 and TRBJ2-3; TRBD1 is a possible D gene (5 bases). Germline lookup yields CDR1 MNHEY and CDR2 SVGAGI. This CDR3 has 15 residues. V lost 0 bases and J lost 6, with 13 bases in between. CDR3 bases: TGTGCCAGCAGTTACTCGAACAGACCAGGGGATACGCAGTATTTT. It translates to CASSYSNRPGDTQYF.

This clonotype has only a few counts. V and J are TRBV20-1 and TRBJ2-5; 7 nucleotides align to TRBD1. CDR3 size: 14 residues. In germline, CDR1 is DFQATT, CDR2 SNEGSKA (reference sequence). The trim removed 6 bases at V and 1 base at J, leaving 8 bases unmatched. The CDR3 protein is CSARGQGFQETQYF. The CDR3 DNA follows: TGCAGTGCAAGGGGGCAGGGCTTCCAAGAGACCCAGTACTTC.

The chain couples TRBV7-2 to TRBJ2-7, with 8 bases lining up with TRBD2. This CDR3 region has 15 residues. With V trimmed by 1 base and J by 5 bases, 7 bases remained unmatched. Germline CDR1 is SGHTA and CDR2 is FQGNSA. DNA for the CDR3: TGTGCCAGCAGCTTAGTAAGATTAGCGGGAAACGAGCAGTACTTC. Encoded protein: CASSLVRLAGNEQYF.

This clonotype has just one count. The V call is TRBV5-4, the J call TRBJ1-2; D gene ambiguous. The CDR3 sequence is 13 residues long. V was cut by 0 bases and J by 12 bases, with 15 bases left in between. The germline CDR1 and CDR2 sequences are SGHNT and YYREEE (reference sequence). The CDR3 here is CASSLAIGIGNTF. The CDR3 DNA is TGTGCCAGCAGCTTGGCCATTGGAATAGGAAACACCTTC.

J is TRBJ1-4 and V is TRBV2, with D maybe TRBD1 (6 bases). V lost 7 bases and J lost 6, with 12 bases in between. Germline assignment: CDR1 SNHLY and CDR2 FYNNEI. The CDR3 spans 13 residues. CDR3 coding DNA: TGTGCCAGCACGGACAGAGACTATGAAAAACTGTTTTTT. Its translation is CASTDRDYEKLFF.